This T cell receptor beta chain stems from a study of blood T cell repertoires in COVID-19. Across the study: Samples of COVID-19 (acute and convalescent) were obtained from the United States, Italy and Spain.

As handled by the study authors: The assay estimated nucleated cells by amplifying reference gene primers. TCRdb keeps only in-frame clones here, not all; method: immunoSEQ multiplex PCR. V, J and clone size are taken as reported in that table, and D and trimming were inferred from the DNA itself. The sample holds approximately 350,000 clones; approximately 88% are singletons and the top ten take 0.95% to 1.5%. J lost 1 base, V lost 0 bases, and 2 bases had no gene match. This CDR3 spans 15 amino acids. Germline CDR1 ENHRY, CDR2 SYGVKD. This chain connects TRBV10-3 to TRBJ1-1, with 7 bases fitting TRBD1. The source is a man aged 35-49 years with acute or convalescent COVID-19. The sequenced material came from peripheral blood. CDR3 residues: CAISESTGQNTEAFF. The CDR3 DNA is TGTGCCATCAGTGAGTCGACAGGGCAGAACACTGAAGCTTTCTTT.